This T cell receptor beta chain came from a study of blood T cells in healthy people across ages. Each donor was a healthy Caucasian individual from Russia, aged roughly 6 to 100. Then a second PCR, running roughly 6 to 12 cycles, was carried out with a sample-barcoded 5' primer and a J-beta primer mix. TCRdb independently ran MiXCR on the 5' RACE reads; one entry per CDR3 protein. Of about 1,500,000 distinct CDR3 sequences listed, 42% are singletons. The sample consisted of blood. The TCR comes from a woman younger than 30 in good health.

CDR3 DNA: TGTGCCAGCAGCGCCGCCAACAGGCATGGCTACACCTTC. It is translated as CASSAANRHGYTF. The chain carries TRBV7-9 and TRBJ1-2, with a weak D call TRBD1 (5 bases). This CDR3 contains 13 residues. V shed 5 bases and J shed 6 bases, with 13 bases lying between them. The germline V gene has CDR1 SEHNR and CDR2 FQNEAQ (reference sequence).